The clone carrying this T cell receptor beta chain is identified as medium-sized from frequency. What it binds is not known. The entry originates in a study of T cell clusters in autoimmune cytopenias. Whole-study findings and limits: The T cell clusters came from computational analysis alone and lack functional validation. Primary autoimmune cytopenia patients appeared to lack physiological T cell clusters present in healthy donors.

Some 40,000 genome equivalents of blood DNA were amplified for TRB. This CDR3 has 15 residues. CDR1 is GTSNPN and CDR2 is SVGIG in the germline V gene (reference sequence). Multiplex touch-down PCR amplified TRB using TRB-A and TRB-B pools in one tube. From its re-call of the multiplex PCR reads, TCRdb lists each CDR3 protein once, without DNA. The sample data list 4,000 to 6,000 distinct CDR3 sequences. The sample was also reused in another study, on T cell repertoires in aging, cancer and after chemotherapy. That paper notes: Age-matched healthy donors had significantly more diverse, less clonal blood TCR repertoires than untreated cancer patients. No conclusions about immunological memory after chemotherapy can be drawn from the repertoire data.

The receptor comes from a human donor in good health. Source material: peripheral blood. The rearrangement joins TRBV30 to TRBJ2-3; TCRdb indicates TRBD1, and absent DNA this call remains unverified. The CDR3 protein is CAWSEQGHLTDTQYF.